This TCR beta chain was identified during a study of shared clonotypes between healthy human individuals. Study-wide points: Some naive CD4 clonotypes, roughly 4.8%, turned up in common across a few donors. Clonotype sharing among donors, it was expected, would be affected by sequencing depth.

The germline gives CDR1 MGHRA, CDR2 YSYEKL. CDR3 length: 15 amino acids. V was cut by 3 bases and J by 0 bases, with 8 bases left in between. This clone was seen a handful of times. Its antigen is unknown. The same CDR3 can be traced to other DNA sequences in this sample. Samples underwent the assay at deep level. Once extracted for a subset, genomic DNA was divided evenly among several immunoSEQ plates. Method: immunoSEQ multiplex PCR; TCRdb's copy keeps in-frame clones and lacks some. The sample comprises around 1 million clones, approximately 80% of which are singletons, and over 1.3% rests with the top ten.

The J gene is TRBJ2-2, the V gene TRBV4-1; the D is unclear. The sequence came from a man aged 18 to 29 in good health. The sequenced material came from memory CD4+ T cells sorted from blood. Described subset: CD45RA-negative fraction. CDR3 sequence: CASSQSPANTGELFF. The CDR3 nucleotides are TGCGCCAGCAGCCAGAGTCCCGCGAACACCGGGGAGCTGTTTTTT.